This entry is about one T cell receptor (beta chain). Its target is not known. These data are taken from a study of naive and memory T cell subsets. Treatment given: skin biopsy from PPD injection site in Mantoux-positive individual. A UMI-containing oligonucleotide was joined by 3' ligation to the TCR cDNA template. Skin biopsies came from PPD injection sites in Mantoux-positive individuals. CDR1 is SGHVS and CDR2 is FQNEAQ in the germline V gene. Trimming shortened V by 3 bases and J by 1 base, and 7 bases separated the two germline ends. The CDR3 runs to 14 residues. Four PCR rounds used nested alpha and beta constant region primers plus the SP2 primer. For blood and skin samples, reverse transcription used TCR alpha and beta constant primers. TCRdb re-called the UMI-ligation and nested PCR reads with MiXCR, one entry per CDR3 protein. The table records around 20,000 distinct CDR3 sequences, roughly 6% of them present only once.

Study-wide findings and caveats: The RNA method is potentially sensitive to activation and differentiation changes.

Sequenced here: skin, sampled from a tuberculin skin test site. The chain carries TRBV7-8 and TRBJ1-5, with D uncertain. The clonotype originates from an adult in good health. CDR3 nucleotide sequence: TGTGCCAGCAGCTTGGGCTTGAGCAATCAGCCCCAGCATTTT. It encodes CASSLGLSNQPQHF.